These 11 T cell receptor beta chains originate from one sample sequenced in a study of CXCR3-negative and CXCR3-positive naive CD8 T cells. 5' RACE with UMI labels generated the TRB cDNA libraries. TCRdb reanalyzed the 5' RACE reads and collapses them to one entry per CDR3 protein, without DNA. The sample shows tens of thousands of distinct CDR3 sequences, and roughly 0.99% sits with its ten largest clones. The sequencing sample was made of naive CXCR3- CD8+ T cells from blood. The sample's subset: CD45RO-CCR7+CD27+CD95- naive CD8+ T cells lacking CXCR3 (TNR3-). These receptors were taken from a human donor in good health. Some clones in this sample may be carry-over from other donors' samples.

The chain recombines TRBV6-5 with TRBJ2-1; TCRdb reports TRBD2, a call that lacks DNA to check it against. CDR3 length: 17 residues. From germline, CDR1 is MNHEY and CDR2 SVGAGI. The chain's CDR3 is CASSYGGSEVAYNEQFF.

V and J are TRBV29-1 and TRBJ1-1. The CDR3 has 11 residues. Looked up from germline, CDR1 is SQVTM and CDR2 is ANQGSEA. This CDR3 reads CSVESQKGAFF.

This chain joins TRBV2 and TRBJ1-1. Germline V lookup: CDR1 SNHLY, CDR2 FYNNEI. There are 14 residues in the CDR3. The CDR3 spells CASSEMGLNTEAFF. Looking up the rest from reference TRBV2 and TRBJ1-1 gives the full variable domain: EPEVTQTPSHQVTQMGQEVILRCVPISNHLYFYWYRQILGQKVEFLVSFYNNEISEKSEIFDDQFSVERPDGSNFTLKIRSTKLEDSAMYFCASSEMGLNTEAFFGQGTRLTVV.

The chain's CDR3 is CASSYSLATHNEQFF. The rearrangement uses TRBV6-2 or TRBV6-3 and TRBJ2-1. The CDR3 contains 15 residues. CDR1 MNHEY and CDR2 SVGEGT come from the germline V gene.

The chain uses TRBV7-3 and TRBJ2-2. Germline V gene data show CDR1 as SGHTA and CDR2 as FQGTGA. CDR3 length: 13 amino acids. The chain's CDR3 is CASSPVSTGELFF.

The V call is TRBV6-5, the J call TRBJ1-1. The CDR3 consists of 12 residues. Germline V lookup: CDR1 MNHEY, CDR2 SVGAGI. CDR3 loop: CASRFGGTEAFF.

The J gene is TRBJ2-7, the V gene TRBV28; the D call of TRBD1 rests on TCRdb alone, since no DNA is present to check it. CDR1 is MDHEN and CDR2 is SYDVKM in the germline V gene. The CDR3 runs to 17 residues. CDR3 amino acids: CASSLGGGDKGTYEQYF. Full variable domain (missing parts from reference TRBV28 and TRBJ2-7): DVKVTQSSRYLVKRTGEKVFLECVQDMDHENMFWYRQDPGLGLRLIYFSYDVKMKEKGDIPEGYSVSREKKERFSLILESASTNQTSMYLCASSLGGGDKGTYEQYFGPGTRLTVT.

V and J are TRBV7-9 and TRBJ2-7; TCRdb proposes TRBD2, but this gene call is untestable without DNA. Germline CDR1 reads SEHNR; CDR2 reads FQNEAQ (reference sequence). The CDR3 extends over 15 amino acids. The CDR3 spells CASSPTSGPSYEQYF.

The chain is built from TRBV7-9 and TRBJ2-3; the D call of TRBD2 rests on TCRdb alone, since no DNA is present to check it. This CDR3 comprises 17 residues. Looked up from germline, CDR1 is SEHNR and CDR2 is FQNEAQ (reference sequence). The CDR3 is CASSLPQRAGGTYTQYF.

This chain connects TRBV7-9 to TRBJ1-3; TCRdb designates TRBD1, a call that cannot be tested without DNA. The CDR3 has 16 amino acids. The germline V gene encodes CDR1 SEHNR and CDR2 FQNEAQ (reference sequence). CDR3 loop: CASSLDRGDSGNTIYF.

This sequence joins TRBV10-3 and TRBJ1-1. The CDR3 contains 15 residues. Germline CDR1 reads ENHRY; CDR2 reads SYGVKD. The CDR3 reads CAISDGREMNTEAFF.